Listed here are 9 T cell receptor beta chains from one sample, sequenced in a study of cytomegalovirus exposure and HLA in healthy donors. The primer mix had 60 Vbeta and 13 Jbeta primers. This table comes from immunoSEQ multiplex PCR, and its TCRdb copy is limited to in-frame clones, with some not included. The data hold about 180,000 clones, with 85% observed a single time. Sample: PBMCs. Receptor source: a boy aged 2 to 10 in good health and CMV-seronegative.

This clone was recorded many times. This chain uses TRBV21-1 with TRBJ1-1; the table's D gene call, TRBD1, was not cross checked with the DNA. TRBV21-1 counts as a pseudogene. The CDR3 is 14 amino acids. The CDR3 reads CASSARGRDTEAFF. The CDR3 DNA reads TGTGCCAGCAGCGCCAGGGGCCGGGACACTGAAGCTTTCTTT.

The chain uses TRBV5-1 and TRBJ1-1; no clear D gene. The CDR3 length is 14 residues. V lost 0 bases and J lost 3, with 9 bases in between. CDR1 and CDR2 (germline): SGHRS, YFSETQ. The CDR3 sequence: CASSLGSDYTEAFF. CDR3 in DNA: TGCGCCAGCAGCTTGGGGAGTGACTACACTGAAGCTTTCTTT.

V is TRBV29-1 and J is TRBJ2-1, with D possibly being TRBD1 (6 bases). The germline V gene has CDR1 SQVTM and CDR2 ANQGSEA. The CDR3 length is 12 residues. The CDR3 sequence: CSARGIYNEQFF. The CDR3 region has the DNA TGCAGTGCGAGGGGGATCTACAATGAGCAGTTCTTC.

J is TRBJ1-1 and V is TRBV27, with 8 bases that match TRBD1. The CDR3 has 15 residues. J lost 3 bases, V lost 6 bases, and 9 bases had no gene match. Germline loops: CDR1 MNHEY, CDR2 SMNVEV (reference sequence). Here the CDR3 DNA reads TGTGCCAGCAGCCCCAGGGGGCGCATGGACACTGAAGCTTTCTTT. The encoded protein is CASSPRGRMDTEAFF.

The V and J genes are TRBV7-2 and TRBJ1-1; D gene ambiguous. V lost 2 bases and J 1 base, leaving 8 bases between the germline ends. Looked up from germline, CDR1 is SGHTA and CDR2 is FQGNSA. The CDR3 runs 14 residues. The CDR3: CASSLSPGNTEAFF. The CDR3 DNA is TGTGCCAGCAGCTTAAGTCCGGGGAACACTGAAGCTTTCTTT.

This chain's CDR3 is CATSREQGMTLYV. CDR3 nucleotide sequence: TGTGCCACCAGCAGAGAGCAGGGAATGACTCTGTACGTC. This chain connects TRBV15 to TRBJ2-7, with D possibly TRBD1 on 5 matching bases. Looked up from germline, CDR1 is LNHNV and CDR2 is YYDKDF (reference sequence). The V and J ends lost 0 bases and 12 bases respectively, with 15 bases between them. The CDR3 consists of 13 residues.

This chain links TRBV27 with TRBJ1-4; D possibly corresponds to TRBD1 (6 bases). Trimming removed 4 bases from V and 7 bases from J, with 10 bases in between. Germline CDR1 MNHEY, CDR2 SMNVEV (reference sequence). This CDR3 contains 13 residues. The CDR3 loop reads CASSWTVGEKLFF. DNA of the CDR3: TGTGCCAGCAGTTGGACAGTTGGTGAAAAACTGTTTTTT.

The table lists this clone with a count of one. This chain uses TRBV4-2 with TRBJ2-1; 10 bases map to TRBD2. The CDR3 runs 17 residues. CDR1 is LGHNA and CDR2 is YNFKEQ in the germline V gene. The V gene end was trimmed by 3 bases and the J gene end by 2 bases; junction bases not matched to a gene: 7. As DNA, the CDR3 is TGTGCCAGCAGCCAGGGGCTTACTAGCGGGACCTACAATGAGCAGTTCTTC. It codes for CASSQGLTSGTYNEQFF.

V usage is TRBV4-1 and J usage is TRBJ2-5, with TRBD2 matching over 9 bases. Unmatched junction bases numbered 14, after V lost 4 bases and J lost 2 bases. The CDR3 contains 18 residues. The germline gives CDR1 MGHRA, CDR2 YSYEKL. CDR3: CASSPRVGRRGGQETQYF. As DNA, the CDR3 is TGCGCCAGCAGCCCCCGGGTAGGGCGGCGGGGGGGGCAAGAGACCCAGTACTTC.